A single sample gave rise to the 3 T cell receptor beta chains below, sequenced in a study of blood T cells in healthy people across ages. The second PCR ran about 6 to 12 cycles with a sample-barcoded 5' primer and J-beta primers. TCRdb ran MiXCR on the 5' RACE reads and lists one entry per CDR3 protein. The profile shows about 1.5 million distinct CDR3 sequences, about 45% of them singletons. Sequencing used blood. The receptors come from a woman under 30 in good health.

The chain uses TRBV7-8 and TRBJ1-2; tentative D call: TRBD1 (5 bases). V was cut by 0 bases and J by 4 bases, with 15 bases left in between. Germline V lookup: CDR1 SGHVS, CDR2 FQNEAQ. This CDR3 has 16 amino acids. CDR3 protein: CASSLAIAGPSYGYTF. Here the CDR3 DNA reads TGTGCCAGCAGCTTAGCGATAGCAGGGCCTAGCTATGGCTACACCTTC.

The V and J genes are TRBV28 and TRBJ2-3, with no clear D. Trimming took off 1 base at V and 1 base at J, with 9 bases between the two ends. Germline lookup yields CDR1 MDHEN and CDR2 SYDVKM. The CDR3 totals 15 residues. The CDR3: CASSLFPEGTDTQYF. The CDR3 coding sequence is TGTGCCAGCAGTTTATTCCCAGAGGGCACAGATACGCAGTATTTT.

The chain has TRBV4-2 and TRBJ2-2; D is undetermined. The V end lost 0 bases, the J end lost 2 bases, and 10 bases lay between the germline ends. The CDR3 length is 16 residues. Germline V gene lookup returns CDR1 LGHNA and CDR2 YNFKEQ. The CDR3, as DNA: TGTGCCAGCAGCCAAGATATCGACCCTAACACCGGGGAGCTGTTTTTT. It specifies CASSQDIDPNTGELFF.